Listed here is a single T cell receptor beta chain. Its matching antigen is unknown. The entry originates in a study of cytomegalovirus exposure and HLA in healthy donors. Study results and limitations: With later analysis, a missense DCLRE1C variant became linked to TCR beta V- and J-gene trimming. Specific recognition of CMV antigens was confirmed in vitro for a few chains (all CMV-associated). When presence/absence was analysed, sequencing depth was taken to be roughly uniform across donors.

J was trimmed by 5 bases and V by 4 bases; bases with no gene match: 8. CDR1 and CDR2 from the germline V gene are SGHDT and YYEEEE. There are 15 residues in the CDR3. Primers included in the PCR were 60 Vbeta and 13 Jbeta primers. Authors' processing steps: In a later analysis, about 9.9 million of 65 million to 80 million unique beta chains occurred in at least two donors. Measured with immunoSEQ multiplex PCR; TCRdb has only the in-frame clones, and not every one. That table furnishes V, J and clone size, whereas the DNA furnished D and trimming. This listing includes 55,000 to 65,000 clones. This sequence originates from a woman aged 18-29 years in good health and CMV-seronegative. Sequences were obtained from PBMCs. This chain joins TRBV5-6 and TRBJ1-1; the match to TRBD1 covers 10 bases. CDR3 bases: TGTGCCAGCAGCCCGGGGACAGGGGTGGGAACTGAAGCTTTCTTT. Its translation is CASSPGTGVGTEAFF.